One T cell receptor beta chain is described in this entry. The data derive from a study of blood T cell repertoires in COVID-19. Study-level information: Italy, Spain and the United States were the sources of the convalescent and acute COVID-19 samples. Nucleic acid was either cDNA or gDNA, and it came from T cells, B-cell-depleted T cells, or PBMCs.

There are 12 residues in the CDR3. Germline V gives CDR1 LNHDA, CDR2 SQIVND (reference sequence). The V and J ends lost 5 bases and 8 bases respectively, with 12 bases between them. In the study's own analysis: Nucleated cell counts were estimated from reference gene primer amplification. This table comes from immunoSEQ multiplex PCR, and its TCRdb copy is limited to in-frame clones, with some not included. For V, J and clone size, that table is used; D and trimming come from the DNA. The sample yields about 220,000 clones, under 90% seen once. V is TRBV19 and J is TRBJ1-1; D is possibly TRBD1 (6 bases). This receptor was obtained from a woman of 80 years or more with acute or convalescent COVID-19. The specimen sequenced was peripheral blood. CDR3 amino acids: CASSGAGEEAFF. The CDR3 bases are TGTGCCAGTAGTGGGGCAGGGGAAGAAGCTTTCTTT.